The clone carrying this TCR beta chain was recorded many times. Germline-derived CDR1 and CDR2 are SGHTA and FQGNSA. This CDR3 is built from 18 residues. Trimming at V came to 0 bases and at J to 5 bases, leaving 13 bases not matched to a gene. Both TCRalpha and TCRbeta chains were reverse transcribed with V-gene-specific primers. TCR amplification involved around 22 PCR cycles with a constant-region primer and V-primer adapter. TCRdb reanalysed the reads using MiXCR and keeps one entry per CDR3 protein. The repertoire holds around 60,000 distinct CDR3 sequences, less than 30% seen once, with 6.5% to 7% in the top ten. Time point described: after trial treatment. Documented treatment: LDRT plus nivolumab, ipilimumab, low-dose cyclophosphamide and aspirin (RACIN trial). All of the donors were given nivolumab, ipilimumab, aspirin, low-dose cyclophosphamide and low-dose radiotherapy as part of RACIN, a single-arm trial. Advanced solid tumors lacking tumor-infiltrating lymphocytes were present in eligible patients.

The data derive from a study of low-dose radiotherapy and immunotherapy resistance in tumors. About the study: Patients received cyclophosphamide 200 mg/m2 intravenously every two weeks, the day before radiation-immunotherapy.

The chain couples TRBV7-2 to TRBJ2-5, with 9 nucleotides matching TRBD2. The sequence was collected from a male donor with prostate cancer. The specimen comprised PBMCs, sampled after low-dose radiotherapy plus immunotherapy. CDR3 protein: CASSLAGLSGSAGETQYF. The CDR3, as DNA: TGTGCCAGCAGCTTAGCGGGTCTTAGCGGGAGTGCGGGGGAGACCCAGTACTTC.